Each of the 23 T cell receptor beta chains below was sequenced from the same sample in a study of blood T cell repertoires in COVID-19. Only in-frame clones appear in the TCRdb table, and some are missing; sequencing was by immunoSEQ multiplex PCR. The sample lists 80,000 to 100,000 clones; around nine tenths were seen once. The specimen was peripheral blood. These receptors were collected from a man in his sixties with acute or convalescent COVID-19.

CDR3 nucleotide sequence: TGTGCCAGCTCACCAGTCGGGTATACTGAAGCTTTCTTT. Its protein is CASSPVGYTEAFF. This chain connects TRBV18 to TRBJ1-1; D remains unclear. The CDR3 consists of 13 residues. Germline V gives CDR1 KGHSH, CDR2 LQKENI. Trimming stripped 2 bases from V and 5 bases from J, with 9 bases between.

This chain uses TRBV4-2 with TRBJ1-2; 12 bases match TRBD1. The CDR3 has 18 amino acids. Trimming removed 0 bases from V and 8 bases from J; junction bases left unmatched: 13. Germline lookup yields CDR1 LGHNA and CDR2 YNFKEQ. CDR3 coding DNA: TGTGCCAGCAGCCAAGATCCAGGGGGACAGGGGGCCTTACGGGGCTACACCTTC. This sequence encodes CASSQDPGGQGALRGYTF.

The chain employs TRBV5-1 and TRBJ1-2, with D perhaps matching TRBD1 (6 bases). Germline values: CDR1 SGHRS, CDR2 YFSETQ. V was cut by 0 bases and J by 3 bases, with 18 bases left in between. This CDR3 is 17 amino acids long. CDR3 DNA sequence: TGCGCCAGCAGCTTGGTGCAAGGGGGATCGTCCCACTATGGCTACACCTTC. Amino acid sequence: CASSLVQGGSSHYGYTF.

A single count supports this clone. The V call is TRBV6-5, the J call TRBJ1-2, with D possibly being TRBD1 (5 bases). Germline CDR1 MNHEY, CDR2 SVGAGI. CDR3 length: 13 amino acids. Between the trimmed V and J ends, which lost 4 bases and 1 base, there was a span of 7 bases. This CDR3 reads CASSSTDNYGYTF. Written as DNA, the CDR3 is TGTGCCAGCAGTTCGACAGATAACTATGGCTACACCTTC.

This rearrangement joins TRBV7-9 to TRBJ1-2; no clear D gene. This CDR3 has 12 amino acids. CDR1 is SEHNR and CDR2 is FQNEAQ in the germline V gene (reference sequence). Deletions cut 4 bases from V and 5 bases from J, with 8 bases between. The CDR3 is CASSSNEYGYTF. CDR3 DNA sequence: TGTGCCAGCAGCTCCAACGAGTATGGCTACACCTTC.

The rearrangement joins TRBV6-5 to TRBJ1-2; D possibly corresponds to TRBD1 (6 bases). The ends were cut back, 6 bases at V and 6 bases at J, with 20 bases in the middle. The CDR3 runs to 15 residues. Germline V gene data show CDR1 as MNHEY and CDR2 as SVGAGI. DNA for the CDR3: TGTGCCAGCAGGTTTCGGGGGGCGAGGGGGAATGGCTACACCTTC. Translated, it gives CASRFRGARGNGYTF.

This chain links TRBV11-2 with TRBJ2-2, with 9 bases lining up with TRBD1. Germline V gene lookup returns CDR1 SGHAT and CDR2 FQNNGV. The V and J ends lost 7 bases and 0 bases, in that order; junction bases with no gene match: 12. This CDR3 region has 18 residues. The CDR3 reads CASINLETGGSNTGELFF. CDR3 sequence (DNA): TGTGCCAGCATCAACCTTGAGACAGGGGGTTCGAACACCGGGGAGCTGTTTTTT. Full variable domain (rest looked up from reference TRBV11-2 and TRBJ2-2): EAGVAQSPRYKIIEKRQSVAFWCNPISGHATLYWYQQILGQGPKLLIQFQNNGVVDDSQLPKDRFSAERLKGVDSTLKIQPAKLEDSAVYLCASINLETGGSNTGELFFGEGSRLTVL.

This chain connects TRBV7-9 to TRBJ2-7; D possibly corresponds to TRBD1 (5 bases). The CDR3 loop spans 13 amino acids. V lost 1 base and J lost 1, with 5 bases in between. CDR1 SEHNR and CDR2 FQNEAQ come from the germline V gene (reference sequence). The DNA of the CDR3 is TGTGCCAGCAGCTTAGACAGGTCCTACGAGCAGTACGTC. The encoded protein is CASSLDRSYEQYV.

The CDR3, as DNA: TGTGCCTGGAGTATACAGAACTATGGCTACACCTTC. This gives the protein CAWSIQNYGYTF. The V call is TRBV30, the J call TRBJ1-2; no clear D. The germline V and J ends were trimmed by 2 bases and 2 bases, with 6 bases remaining between them. Germline V gives CDR1 GTSNPN, CDR2 SVGIG (reference sequence). The CDR3 loop spans 12 amino acids.

The sample holds a few counts of this clone. V is TRBV30 and J is TRBJ2-1; 10 nucleotides align to TRBD2. V lost 4 bases to trimming and J lost 0 bases; unmatched junction nucleotides: 15. This CDR3 has 19 amino acids. Germline V gene data show CDR1 as GTSNPN and CDR2 as SVGIG (reference sequence). In DNA form, the CDR3 reads TGTGCCTGGACCCGTAACCCAGCGGGGGGGTCGAGCTCCTACAATGAGCAGTTCTTC. Amino acids: CAWTRNPAGGSSSYNEQFF.

The rearrangement links TRBV19 to TRBJ1-4; D might be TRBD1 (5 bases). Germline assignment: CDR1 LNHDA and CDR2 SQIVND (reference sequence). This CDR3 comprises 12 residues. V was pared by 5 bases and J by 8 bases, with 9 bases between. The CDR3 DNA is TGTGCCAGTAGTGGGGGGGACGAAAAACTGTTTTTT. Protein sequence: CASSGGDEKLFF. Filled out from reference TRBV19 and TRBJ1-4, the complete variable domain reads DGGITQSPKYLFRKEGQNVTLSCEQNLNHDAMYWYRQDPGQGLRLIYYSQIVNDFQKGDIAEGYSVSREKKESFPLTVTSAQKNPTAFYLCASSGGDEKLFFGSGTQLSVL.

This sequence joins TRBV6-5 and TRBJ1-1; no firm D call. Looked up from germline, CDR1 is MNHEY and CDR2 is SVGAGI. The germline V and J ends were trimmed by 8 bases and 7 bases, with 14 bases remaining between them. CDR3 length: 12 amino acids. As DNA, the CDR3 is TGTGCCAGCCGGTGGTCCGGCGGTGAAGCTTTCTTT. Amino acid sequence: CASRWSGGEAFF.

The V and J genes are TRBV5-1 and TRBJ1-1, with 10 bases aligning to TRBD1. V lost 4 bases and J lost 6; bases outside the gene matches: 12. Germline lookup yields CDR1 SGHRS and CDR2 YFSETQ. The CDR3 is 16 residues long. In nucleotides, the CDR3 is TGCGCCAGCAGCACCGGGACAGGGGCGATAGTGGCTGAAGCTTTCTTT. Translation gives CASSTGTGAIVAEAFF.

This rearrangement joins TRBV2 to TRBJ1-1, with unresolved D. The CDR3 consists of 14 residues. CDR1 SNHLY and CDR2 FYNNEI come from the germline V gene. V was clipped by 4 bases and J by 4 bases, with 13 bases between them. The CDR3, as DNA: TGTGCCAGCAGTGGAGAGGGAGGCGGCACTGAAGCTTTCTTT. Encoded protein: CASSGEGGGTEAFF.

V and J are TRBV7-2 and TRBJ2-7; unclear D gene. There are 14 residues in the CDR3. V was shortened by 4 bases and J by 1 base, with 11 bases between the two germline ends. CDR1 SGHTA and CDR2 FQGNSA come from the germline V gene. The DNA for the CDR3 is TGTGCCAGCAGCTCGATAAGTGCGTCCTACGAGCAGTACTTC. Its translation: CASSSISASYEQYF.

The chain employs TRBV30 and TRBJ1-4; D ambiguous. Germline values: CDR1 GTSNPN, CDR2 SVGIG (reference sequence). The CDR3 covers 13 residues. V dropped 0 bases and J dropped 7 bases, with 9 bases sitting between them. CDR3 nucleotides: TGTGCCTGGAGTGTGACACCCGTTGAAAAACTGTTTTTT. Amino acid sequence: CAWSVTPVEKLFF.

The CDR3 nucleotides are TGTGCCAGCAGTGAAGCGAGGAGTGCCTCCGAAGCTTTCTTT. This encodes CASSEARSASEAFF. This rearrangement joins TRBV6-1 to TRBJ1-1; no firm D call. The CDR3 has 14 amino acids. V dropped 0 bases and J dropped 8 bases, with 13 bases sitting between them. From germline, CDR1 is MNHNS and CDR2 SASEGT.

The chain combines TRBV6-5 with TRBJ1-1; D uncertain. Germline V gives CDR1 MNHEY, CDR2 SVGAGI. V lost 5 bases and J 0 bases, leaving 10 bases between the germline ends. The CDR3 is 14 residues long. The CDR3 loop is CASSPRRLNTEAFF. CDR3 coding DNA: TGTGCCAGCAGTCCCCGGCGGTTGAACACTGAAGCTTTCTTT.

This chain connects TRBV4-1 to TRBJ2-3; 8 bases align to TRBD1. The CDR3 runs to 19 residues. The ends lost 0 bases at V and 4 bases at J; junction bases unmatched: 15. Germline V gene data show CDR1 as MGHRA and CDR2 as YSYEKL. CDR3 sequence reads: CASSQDSVPAGGPADTQYF. In nucleotides, the CDR3 is TGCGCCAGCAGCCAAGATTCAGTTCCGGCAGGGGGCCCCGCAGATACGCAGTATTTT.

The V and J genes are TRBV21-1 and TRBJ1-1; TRBD1 reflects the table's D call only, with no check against the DNA. TRBV21-1 is classified as a pseudogene. The CDR3 has 14 residues. CDR3 sequence: CAKTRNVVYTEAFF. The CDR3 region has the DNA TGTGCCAAGACCAGGAATGTGGTCTACACTGAAGCTTTCTTT.

The chain links TRBV7-9 to TRBJ1-6; D is perhaps TRBD1 (5 bases). The CDR3 sequence is 14 residues long. CDR1 is SEHNR and CDR2 is FQNEAQ in the germline V gene (reference sequence). V dropped 4 bases and J dropped 6 bases, with 10 bases sitting between them. This CDR3 is CASSSQGLNSPLHF. The CDR3, as DNA: TGTGCCAGCAGCTCCCAGGGCCTTAATTCACCCCTCCACTTT.

The chain recombines TRBV7-9 with TRBJ1-2; TRBD1 is a possible D gene (6 bases). Trimming removed 5 bases at V and 4 bases at J, with 17 bases between. This CDR3 spans 15 amino acids. Germline CDR1 is SEHNR and CDR2 is FQNEAQ (reference sequence). CDR3 amino acids: CASSSGGGQVYGYTF. CDR3 DNA sequence: TGTGCCAGCAGCAGTGGCGGGGGGCAGGTCTATGGCTACACCTTC.

The chain employs TRBV3-1 (or the pseudogene TRBV3-2) and TRBJ1-2, with TRBD1 matching 8 bases. V trimming: 3 bases; J trimming: 7 bases; junction bases outside the gene matches: 13. The CDR3 is 16 amino acids. Germline CDR1 is LGHDT and CDR2 is YNNKEL (reference sequence). CDR3 sequence (DNA): TGTGCCAGCAGCCAGATTACAGGGGGGGAGTTGAGTGGCTACACCTTC. It codes for CASSQITGGELSGYTF.